The next 19 T cell receptor beta chains were all read from a single sample in a study of control samples from healthy donors and cancer patients. Data came from immunoSEQ multiplex PCR; TCRdb stores just in-frame clones and leaves some out. The table lists about 48,000 clones, about 93% of them singletons. Sequences were obtained from PBMCs. Every receptor here comes from a woman aged 45-59 years with head and neck cancer.

This chain uses TRBV19 with TRBJ1-2, with 10 nucleotides matching TRBD1. CDR1 is LNHDA and CDR2 is SQIVND in the germline V gene (reference sequence). The trim removed 4 bases at V and 8 bases at J, leaving 7 bases unmatched. The length of the CDR3 is 14 residues. The CDR3 spells CASSTPTGGTGYTF. The CDR3 coding sequence is TGTGCCAGTAGTACGCCGACAGGGGGCACAGGCTACACCTTC.

CDR3 DNA: TGTGCCAGCAGCCAACCGGCAGCGTCCAATGAGCAGTTCTTC. Translation gives CASSQPAASNEQFF. The genes are TRBV4-2 and TRBJ2-1; no clear D gene. Per germline, CDR1 LGHNA and CDR2 YNFKEQ. The CDR3 runs 14 residues. V was clipped by 2 bases and J by 6 bases, with 11 bases between them.

The V and J genes are TRBV11-1 and TRBJ2-1, with unresolved D. Deletions cut 0 bases from V and 4 bases from J, with 7 bases between. The V gene's germline CDR1 is SGHAT and CDR2 FQDESV (reference sequence). The length of the CDR3 is 14 residues. CDR3 residues: CASSLAGQYNEQFF. In nucleotides, the CDR3 is TGTGCCAGCAGCTTAGCAGGGCAATACAATGAGCAGTTCTTC.

The chain carries TRBV7-2 and TRBJ2-3; TRBD2 is a possible D gene (6 bases). V gave up 5 bases and J gave up 6 bases, with 18 bases separating them. The CDR3 has 15 amino acids. CDR1 and CDR2 (germline): SGHTA, FQGNSA. The CDR3 protein is CASSPGTPESDTQYF. CDR3 DNA: TGTGCCAGCAGCCCCGGGACTCCCGAGAGTGATACGCAGTATTTT.

The rearrangement uses TRBV29-1 and TRBJ2-7; 7 nucleotides align to TRBD1. V was clipped by 4 bases and J by 1 base; unmatched bases: 4. The CDR3 loop spans 13 amino acids. CDR1 is SQVTM, CDR2 ANQGSEA, per germline. CDR3 bases: TGCAGCGTTGGCTGGGACAGATCCTACGAGCAGTACTTC. This codes for CSVGWDRSYEQYF.

V is TRBV2 and J is TRBJ2-3; D might be TRBD2 (5 bases). V lost 3 bases and J lost 4, with 8 bases in between. The germline gives CDR1 SNHLY, CDR2 FYNNEI. The CDR3 sequence is 13 residues long. As DNA, the CDR3 is TGTGCCAGCAGTGACGTCGGGGCAGATACGCAGTATTTT. It specifies CASSDVGADTQYF.

This clone was found a few times. V gene TRBV7-9 combines with J gene TRBJ2-2; TRBD1 might be the D (5 bases). Trimming stripped 4 bases from V and 8 bases from J, with 11 bases between. This CDR3 has 13 amino acids. The germline V gene has CDR1 SEHNR and CDR2 FQNEAQ (reference sequence). The CDR3 protein is CASSYDSTGELFF. As DNA, the CDR3 is TGTGCCAGCAGCTACGACAGTACGGGGGAGCTGTTTTTT.

The rearrangement joins TRBV7-2 to TRBJ2-5; D is possibly TRBD2 (6 bases). Germline V gene sequence: CDR1 SGHTA, CDR2 FQGNSA. The CDR3 extends over 14 amino acids. V shed 4 bases and J shed 1 base, with 10 bases lying between them. CDR3 in DNA: TGTGCCAGCAGCTCGATGGGGGGCCAAGAGACCCAGTACTTC. Encoded protein: CASSSMGGQETQYF.

The J gene is TRBJ1-6, the V gene TRBV7-9; 8 nucleotides align to TRBD1. With V trimmed by 5 bases and J by 8 bases, 5 bases remained unmatched. Germline V gives CDR1 SEHNR, CDR2 FQNEAQ (reference sequence). The CDR3 runs to 14 residues. The CDR3 loop is CASSLTGGDSPLHF. CDR3 nucleotides: TGTGCCAGCAGCCTAACAGGGGGGGATTCACCCCTCCACTTT.

This chain uses TRBV18 with TRBJ2-2, with unresolved D. Per germline, CDR1 KGHSH and CDR2 LQKENI. Trimming left V 1 base short and J 3 bases short, with 9 bases between. The CDR3 has 15 residues. The CDR3 sequence: CASSPRAEDTGELFF. In DNA form, the CDR3 reads TGTGCCAGCTCACCACGTGCAGAAGACACCGGGGAGCTGTTTTTT.

The V gene is TRBV28, the J gene TRBJ1-5; no clear D. V dropped 3 bases and J dropped 5 bases, with 11 bases sitting between them. The CDR3 is 14 residues long. Germline loops: CDR1 MDHEN, CDR2 SYDVKM. CDR3 DNA: TGTGCCAGCAGTTTTCGAGGGTCGCATCAGCCCCAGCATTTT. Protein: CASSFRGSHQPQHF.

The chain links TRBV11-2 to TRBJ2-5; TRBD2 agrees at 8 bases. The V segment lost 1 base and the J segment 0 bases; nucleotides outside the gene matches: 7. Germline lookup yields CDR1 SGHAT and CDR2 FQNNGV. This CDR3 region has 17 residues. The CDR3 region is CASSLGSGGPHQETQYF. The CDR3 DNA follows: TGTGCCAGCAGCTTAGGGAGCGGGGGCCCCCACCAAGAGACCCAGTACTTC.

This clone showed up just once. V usage is TRBV5-6 and J usage is TRBJ2-3; 10 bases match TRBD1. The germline gives CDR1 SGHDT, CDR2 YYEEEE. CDR3 length equals 15 residues. V was pared by 4 bases and J by 2 bases, with 4 bases of the junction left unmatched. CDR3: CASSPGTGDTDTQYF. CDR3 DNA sequence: TGTGCCAGCAGCCCCGGGACAGGGGACACAGATACGCAGTATTTT.

The chain carries TRBV5-6 and TRBJ2-7; weak D call: TRBD2 (6 bases). This CDR3 comprises 13 residues. The V gene's germline CDR1 is SGHDT and CDR2 YYEEEE. Trimming left V 1 base short and J 6 bases short, with 11 bases between. The CDR3 protein is CASSLTLASEQYF. CDR3 bases: TGTGCCAGCAGCTTGACGCTAGCGAGCGAGCAGTACTTC. The variable domain in full, completed from reference TRBV5-6 and TRBJ2-7, reads DAGVTQSPTHLIKTRGQQVTLRCSPKSGHDTVSWYQQALGQGPQFIFQYYEEEERQRGNFPDRFSGHQFPNYSSELNVNALLLGDSALYLCASSLTLASEQYFGPGTRLTVT.

This clone was seen a single time. The J gene is TRBJ2-7, the V gene TRBV6-6; 8 nucleotides line up with TRBD2. CDR1 MNHNY and CDR2 SVGAGI come from the germline V gene (reference sequence). V lost 0 bases and J lost 0; bases outside the gene matches: 1. The CDR3 covers 15 residues. The CDR3 nucleotides read TGTGCCAGCAGTTACTCGGGGACTAGCTCCTACGAGCAGTACTTC. This gives the protein CASSYSGTSSYEQYF.

The chain uses TRBV19 and TRBJ1-1; D gene ambiguous. This CDR3 spans 14 amino acids. Germline V gene sequence: CDR1 LNHDA, CDR2 SQIVND (reference sequence). Trimming cost V 8 bases and J 1 base, with 14 bases left between them. The CDR3 region has the DNA TGTGCCAGTCGACCCACCCGGAGGAACACTGAAGCTTTCTTT. Amino acid sequence: CASRPTRRNTEAFF.

The chain couples TRBV5-8 to TRBJ2-3; 16 nucleotides align to TRBD2. Trimming took 3 bases from V and 6 from J; bases not matched to a gene: 7. CDR3 size: 17 residues. Germline V gene data show CDR1 as SGHTS and CDR2 as YDEGEE. The CDR3 reads CASSSAGLAGGRDTQYF. CDR3 coding DNA: TGTGCCAGCAGCTCTGCGGGACTAGCGGGAGGGCGGGATACGCAGTATTTT.

The V and J genes are TRBV27 and TRBJ2-1, with TRBD2 matching over 9 bases. Unmatched junction bases numbered 4, after V lost 5 bases and J lost 2 bases. Germline-derived CDR1 and CDR2 are MNHEY and SMNVEV (reference sequence). CDR3 size: 15 residues. CDR3 region: CASSLSGSTYNEQFF. Written as DNA, the CDR3 is TGTGCCAGCAGTCTTAGCGGGAGCACCTACAATGAGCAGTTCTTC.

This sequence joins TRBV27 and TRBJ2-7, with 8 bases that match TRBD1. CDR3 length: 14 residues. Germline CDR1 reads MNHEY; CDR2 reads SMNVEV (reference sequence). V was clipped by 4 bases and J by 1 base; unmatched bases: 3. CDR3 region: CASSYRGESYEQYF. As DNA, the CDR3 is TGTGCCAGCAGTTACAGGGGGGAATCCTACGAGCAGTACTTC.